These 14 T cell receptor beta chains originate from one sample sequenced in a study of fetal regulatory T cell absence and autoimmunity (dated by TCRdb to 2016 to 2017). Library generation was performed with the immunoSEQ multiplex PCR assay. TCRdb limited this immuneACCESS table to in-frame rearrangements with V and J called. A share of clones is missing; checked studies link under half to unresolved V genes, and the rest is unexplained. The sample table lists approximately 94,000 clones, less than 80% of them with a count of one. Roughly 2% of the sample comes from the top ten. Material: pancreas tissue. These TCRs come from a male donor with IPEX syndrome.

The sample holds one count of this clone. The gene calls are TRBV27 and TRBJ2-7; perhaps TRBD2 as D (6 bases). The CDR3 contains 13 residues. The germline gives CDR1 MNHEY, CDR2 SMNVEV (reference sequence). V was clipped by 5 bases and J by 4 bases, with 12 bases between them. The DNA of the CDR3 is TGTGCCAGCAGTGCCGGGGGAGGATACGAGCAGTACTTC. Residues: CASSAGGGYEQYF.

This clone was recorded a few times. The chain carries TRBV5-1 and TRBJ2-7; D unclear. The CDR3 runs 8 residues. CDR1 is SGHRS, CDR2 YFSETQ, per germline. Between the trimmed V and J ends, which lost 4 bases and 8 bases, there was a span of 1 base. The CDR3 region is CASSQQYF. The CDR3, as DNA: TGCGCCAGCAGCCAGCAGTACTTC.

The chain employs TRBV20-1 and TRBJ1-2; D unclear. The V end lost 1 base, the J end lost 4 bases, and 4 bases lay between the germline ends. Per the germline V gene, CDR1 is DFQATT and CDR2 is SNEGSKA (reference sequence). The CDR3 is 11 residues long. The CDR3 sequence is CSARAPYGYTF. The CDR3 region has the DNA TGCAGTGCTAGAGCCCCCTATGGCTACACCTTC.

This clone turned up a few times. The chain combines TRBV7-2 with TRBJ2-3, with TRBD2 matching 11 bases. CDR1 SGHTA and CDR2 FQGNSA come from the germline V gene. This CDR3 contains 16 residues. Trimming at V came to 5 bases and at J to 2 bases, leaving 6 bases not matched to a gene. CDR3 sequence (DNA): TGTGCCAGCAGCCCTCGACTAGCGGGGAACACAGATACGCAGTATTTT. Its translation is CASSPRLAGNTDTQYF.

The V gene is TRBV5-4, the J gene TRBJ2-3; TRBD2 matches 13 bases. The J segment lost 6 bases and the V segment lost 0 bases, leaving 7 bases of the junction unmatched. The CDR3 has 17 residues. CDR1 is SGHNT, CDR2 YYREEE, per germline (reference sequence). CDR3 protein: CASSLALTSGRADTQYF. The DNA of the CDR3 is TGTGCCAGCAGCTTGGCCCTAACTAGCGGGAGGGCGGATACGCAGTATTTT.

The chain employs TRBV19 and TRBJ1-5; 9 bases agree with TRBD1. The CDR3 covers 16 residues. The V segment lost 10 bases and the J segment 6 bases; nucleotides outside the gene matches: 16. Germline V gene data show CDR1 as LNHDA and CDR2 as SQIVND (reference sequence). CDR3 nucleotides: TGTGCCACGGGAGGACAGGGGATATTGATTGGTCAGCCCCAGCATTTT. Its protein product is CATGGQGILIGQPQHF.

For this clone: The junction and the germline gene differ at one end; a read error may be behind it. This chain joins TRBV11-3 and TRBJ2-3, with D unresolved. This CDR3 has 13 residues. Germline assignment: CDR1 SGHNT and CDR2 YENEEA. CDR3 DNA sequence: TGTGCCAGCAGCTTATTCAACACAGACACGCAGTATTTT. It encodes CASSLFNTDTQYF.

The CDR3 DNA sequence: TGCGCCAGCAGCCGAGGGACTAATACCGAGACCCAGTACTTC. Translating gives CASSRGTNTETQYF. The chain has TRBV4-1 and TRBJ2-5, with 7 bases fitting TRBD2. The germline V gene has CDR1 MGHRA and CDR2 YSYEKL. CDR3 length: 14 amino acids. V was pared by 4 bases and J by 5 bases, with 7 bases of the junction left unmatched.

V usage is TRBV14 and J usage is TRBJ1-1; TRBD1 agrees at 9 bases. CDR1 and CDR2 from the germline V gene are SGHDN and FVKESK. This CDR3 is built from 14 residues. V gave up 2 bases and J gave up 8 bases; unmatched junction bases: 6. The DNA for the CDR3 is TGTGCCAGCAGCCAACCGGGACAGGGATGGGAAGCTTTCTTT. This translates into CASSQPGQGWEAFF. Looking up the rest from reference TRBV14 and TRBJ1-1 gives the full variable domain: EAGVTQFPSHSVIEKGQTVTLRCDPISGHDNLYWYRRVMGKEIKFLLHFVKESKQDESGMPNNRFLAERTGGTYSTLKVQPAELEDSGVYFCASSQPGQGWEAFFGQGTRLTVV.

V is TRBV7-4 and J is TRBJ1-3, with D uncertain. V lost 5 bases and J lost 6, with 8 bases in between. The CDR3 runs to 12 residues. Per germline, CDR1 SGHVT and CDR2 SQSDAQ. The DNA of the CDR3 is TGTGCCAGCAGCGGGCGTGAAAACACCATATATTTT. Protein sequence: CASSGRENTIYF.

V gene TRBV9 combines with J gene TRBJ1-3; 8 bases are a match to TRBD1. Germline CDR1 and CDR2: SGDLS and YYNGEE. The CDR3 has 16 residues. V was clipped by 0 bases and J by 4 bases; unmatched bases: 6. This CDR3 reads CASSVAFGQGGNTIYF. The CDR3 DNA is TGTGCCAGCAGCGTAGCGTTTGGACAGGGAGGAAACACCATATATTTT.

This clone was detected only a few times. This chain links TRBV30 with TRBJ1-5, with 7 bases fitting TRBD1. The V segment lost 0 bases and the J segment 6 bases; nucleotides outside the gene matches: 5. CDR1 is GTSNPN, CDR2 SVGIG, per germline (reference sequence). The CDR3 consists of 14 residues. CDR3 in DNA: TGTGCCTGGAGTGTAGACAGGGAAGGTCAGCCCCAGCATTTT. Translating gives CAWSVDREGQPQHF.

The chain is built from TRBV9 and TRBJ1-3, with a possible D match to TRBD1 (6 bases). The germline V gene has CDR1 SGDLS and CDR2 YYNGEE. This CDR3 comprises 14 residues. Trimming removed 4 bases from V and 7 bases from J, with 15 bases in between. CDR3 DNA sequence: TGTGCCAGCAGCTCACATACAGGGTTGAACACCATATATTTT. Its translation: CASSSHTGLNTIYF.

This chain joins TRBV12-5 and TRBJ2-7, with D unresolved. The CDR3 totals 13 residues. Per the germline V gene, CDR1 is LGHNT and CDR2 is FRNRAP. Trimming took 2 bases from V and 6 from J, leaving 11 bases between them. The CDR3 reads CASGLRRHSEQYF. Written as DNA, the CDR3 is TGTGCTAGTGGTTTGAGGCGACACAGCGAGCAGTACTTC. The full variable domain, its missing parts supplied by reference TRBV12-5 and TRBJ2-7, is DARVTQTPRHKVTEMGQEVTMRCQPILGHNTVFWYRQTMMQGLELLAYFRNRAPLDDSGMPKDRFSAEMPDATLATLKIQPSEPRDSAVYFCASGLRRHSEQYFGPGTRLTVT.